This TCR beta chain originates from a study of shared clonotypes between healthy human individuals. Study results and limitations: A few donors had 4% to 5% of their naive CD4 clonotypes in common.

TCRdb's table, derived via immunoSEQ multiplex PCR, lists solely in-frame clones and lacks some. Among 150,000 to 200,000 clones listed, about 93% were seen once. On this clone: What it binds is not known.

Trimming took off 0 bases at V and 1 base at J, with 3 bases between the two ends. The CDR3 is made up of 13 amino acids. Germline-derived CDR1 and CDR2 are MGHRA and YSYEKL. The source material was naive CD4+ T cells sorted from blood. As for subset: CD45RA+ positively selected. This sequence originates from a woman aged 25 to 45 in good health. The rearrangement links TRBV4-1 to TRBJ2-5; no clear D. The CDR3 sequence is CASSQEPQETQYF. For the CDR3, the DNA is TGCGCCAGCAGCCAAGAGCCCCAAGAGACCCAGTACTTC.